This T cell receptor (beta chain) comes out of a study of CD8 T cells in Susac syndrome. This CDR3 contains 14 residues. Germline assignment: CDR1 LNHDA and CDR2 SQIVND (reference sequence). Trimming cost V 6 bases and J 2 bases, with 14 bases left between them. Findings of the study overall: Acknowledgment was made by the study that its TCR sequencing and HLA analysis involved a relatively small number of individuals.

Details on this clonotype: The antigen is undetermined.

A quantity of roughly 0.5 to 1 ug RNA underwent reverse transcription using random hexamers. TCRdb re-derived calls from the immunoSEQ multiplex PCR reads in MiXCR, one entry per CDR3 protein. This sample has over 300,000 distinct CDR3 sequences; 92% occur once, and the top ten carry around 0.07%. The sequence was collected from a human donor with multiple sclerosis. The rearrangement joins TRBV19 to TRBJ2-7; D is perhaps TRBD1 or TRBD2 (5 bases each). The sequencing input was CD4+ T cells from PBMCs. The CDR3: CASSFRGAAYEQYF. The CDR3 nucleotides are TGTGCCAGTAGCTTTCGAGGGGCCGCCTACGAGCAGTACTTC. The full variable domain, with the rest looked up from reference TRBV19 and TRBJ2-7, is DGGITQSPKYLFRKEGQNVTLSCEQNLNHDAMYWYRQDPGQGLRLIYYSQIVNDFQKGDIAEGYSVSREKKESFPLTVTSAQKNPTAFYLCASSFRGAAYEQYFGPGTRLTVT.